The clone carrying this T cell receptor beta chain has a handful of counts. This record belongs to a study of T-cell reconstitution after alpha-beta-depleted transplantation in children. With 3 bases removed from V and 4 bases from J, the gap between germline ends came to 7 bases. The CDR3 is made up of 12 amino acids. Germline values: CDR1 SQVTM, CDR2 ANQGSEA. Unique molecular identifiers were used in preparing the TCRbeta library. TCRdb reprocessed the PCR reads via MiXCR and lists one record per CDR3 protein. This repertoire shows a few hundred thousand distinct CDR3 sequences, around an eighth found once; its top ten account for about 6%.

The starting material was PBMCs from the stem cell graft donor, obtained from the stem cell graft. The sequence came from a human donor who donated a stem cell graft to a child with combined immunodeficiency. The chain recombines TRBV29-1 with TRBJ2-1; D remains unclear. This CDR3 is CSVEHNYNEQFF. CDR3 in DNA: TGCAGCGTTGAGCACAATTACAATGAGCAGTTCTTC.